Listed below are T cell receptor beta chains from one sample, sequenced in a study of regulatory and conventional T cells in RAG deficiency. Assay used: immunoSEQ multiplex PCR; TCRdb lists only in-frame clones, some missing. The table records about 46,000 clones, more than 80% of them present only once. The sample was also linked to a second study, of regulatory T cells.

The source material was CD4+ effector T cells sorted from blood. These receptors originate from a human donor in good health. Both conserved end residues are part of each CDR3. Fields, in order: J gene, V gene, clone size, D gene, CDR3 protein, CDR3 DNA. D genes are given only for firm matches. Expanded clones get a size class; other rows say once, few or many, or leave the size out.

TRBJ2-3	TRBV6-1	-	TRBD2	CASSEVAGGYTDTQYF	TGTGCCAGCAGTGAAGTGGCGGGGGGGTACACAGATACGCAGTATTTT
TRBJ2-7	TRBV27	-	-	CASSSRDLKGSYEQYF	TGTGCCAGCAGTTCCCGGGACTTAAAGGGCTCCTACGAGCAGTACTTC
TRBJ2-1	TRBV5-1	few	TRBD2	CASSGGGESNEQFF	TGCGCCAGCAGCGGCGGGGGGGAGTCCAATGAGCAGTTCTTC
TRBJ2-3	TRBV7-3	-	-	CASSLMAPGSTDTQYF	TGTGCCAGCAGCTTAATGGCTCCCGGTAGCACAGATACGCAGTATTTT
TRBJ2-7	TRBV5-4	-	TRBD2	CASSTDGLAGDLDEQYF	TGTGCCAGCAGCACCGATGGACTAGCGGGAGATCTAGACGAGCAGTACTTC
TRBJ2-2	TRBV25-1	-	-	CASSRPGTGNTGELFF	TGTGCCAGCAGTCGACCCGGGACGGGGAACACCGGGGAGCTGTTTTTT
TRBJ2-7	TRBV28	-	TRBD2	CASRTSGVPYEQYF	TGTGCCAGCAGGACTAGCGGGGTGCCCTACGAGCAGTACTTC
TRBJ2-7	TRBV18	-	-	CASSLGISYEQYF	TGTGCCAGCTCACTAGGGATCTCCTACGAGCAGTACTTC
TRBJ2-5	TRBV11-2	-	-	CASSPGTTQETQYF	TGTGCCAGCAGCCCCGGGACAACCCAAGAGACCCAGTACTTC
TRBJ1-2	TRBV7-2	once	TRBD1	CASSPAPRQGAYGYTF	TGTGCCAGCAGCCCCGCCCCGAGGCAGGGGGCGTATGGCTACACCTTC
TRBJ2-4	TRBV6-6	-	-	CASSYSGTGNIQYF	TGTGCCAGCAGTTACTCCGGGACCGGTAACATTCAGTACTTC
TRBJ1-3	TRBV28	-	-	CASIPPSVGESGNTIYF	TGTGCCAGCATCCCCCCCTCGGTCGGGGAATCTGGAAACACCATATATTTT
TRBJ2-7	TRBV5-5	once	TRBD1	CASSLDGQVLYEQYF	TGTGCCAGCAGCTTGGATGGACAGGTGCTCTACGAGCAGTACTTC
TRBJ1-2	TRBV10-3	-	-	CAIRGPAAYGYTF	TGTGCCATCAGGGGTCCCGCAGCTTATGGCTACACCTTC
TRBJ1-1	TRBV5-1	-	-	CASSRGYTNTEAFF	TGCGCCAGCAGCCGCGGCTACACGAACACTGAAGCTTTCTTT
TRBJ1-1	TRBV19	-	TRBD1	CASNQGQGRAYTEAFF	TGTGCCAGTAACCAAGGACAGGGAAGGGCGTACACTGAAGCTTTCTTT
TRBJ2-2	TRBV7-6	-	TRBD1	CASSEGQGANTGELFF	TGTGCCAGCAGCGAAGGACAGGGGGCGAACACCGGGGAGCTGTTTTTT
TRBJ2-3	TRBV28	-	-	CASRTSTDTQYF	TGTGCCAGTCGAACTAGCACAGATACGCAGTATTTT
TRBJ2-1	TRBV7-3	-	TRBD2	CASSSHGGTSGRYNEQFF	TGTGCCAGCAGTTCCCACGGAGGGACTAGCGGAAGATACAATGAGCAGTTCTTC
TRBJ1-4	TRBV7-3	-	TRBD1	CASSEGQGNEKLFF	TGTGCCAGCAGCGAGGGACAGGGGAACGAAAAACTGTTTTTT
TRBJ1-2	TRBV6-6	once	TRBD1	CASRLQGAEFYGYTF	TGTGCCAGCAGGCTACAGGGGGCCGAGTTCTATGGCTACACCTTC
TRBJ2-3	TRBV25-1	once	-	CASSAPGATQYF	TGTGCCAGCAGTGCCCCAGGTGCTACGCAGTATTTT
TRBJ2-1	TRBV9	-	-	CASSVSSIYNEQFF	TGTGCCAGCAGCGTATCTAGCATCTACAATGAGCAGTTCTTC
TRBJ1-1	TRBV18	-	-	CASSPPPTGQTTEAFF	TGTGCCAGCTCACCCCCTCCCACAGGCCAGACGACTGAAGCTTTCTTT
TRBJ2-7	TRBV11-2	-	TRBD2	CASSLYGGEIGYEQYF	TGTGCCAGCAGCTTATATGGGGGGGAGATCGGCTACGAGCAGTACTTC
TRBJ2-5	TRBV13	-	-	CASSLNGGTSQYF	TGTGCCAGCAGCTTAAACGGTGGGACTTCCCAGTACTTC
TRBJ2-7	TRBV14	-	TRBD1	CASSQVWGQGVQQYF	TGTGCCAGCAGCCAAGTCTGGGGACAGGGCGTTCAGCAGTACTTC
TRBJ2-5	TRBV18	-	-	CASSPTLFQGTQYF	TGTGCCAGCTCCCCTACCCTCTTTCAAGGGACCCAGTACTTC
TRBJ1-6	TRBV5-3	-	-	CASRDNSNSPLHF	TGTGCCAGCCGGGACAACTCTAATTCACCCCTCCACTTT
TRBJ2-3	TRBV10-1	-	-	CASRPGAGDTQYF	TGCGCCAGCAGACCAGGGGCAGGGGATACGCAGTATTTT
TRBJ2-7	TRBV19	-	TRBD2	CASSVAGGPRGEQYF	TGTGCCAGTAGCGTAGCGGGAGGCCCAAGAGGCGAGCAGTACTTC
TRBJ1-3	TRBV30	-	-	CAWSRGVDTIYF	TGTGCCTGGAGTAGAGGGGTAGACACCATATATTTT
TRBJ2-7	TRBV27	-	TRBD1	CASRHRDREYEQYF	TGTGCCAGCAGGCATAGGGACAGGGAATACGAGCAGTACTTC
TRBJ1-2	TRBV7-9	-	-	CASSFRDKRLNYGYTF	TGTGCCAGCAGCTTTAGGGACAAGCGATTGAACTATGGCTACACCTTC
TRBJ2-7	TRBV11-3	few	-	CASSYTGTPLYF	TGTGCCAGCAGCTATACCGGGACTCCCCTGTACTTC
TRBJ1-4	TRBV18	few	-	CASSLNRVPNEKLFF	TGTGCCAGCTCACTGAACCGGGTGCCTAATGAAAAACTGTTTTTT
TRBJ1-2	TRBV5-1	-	-	CASRPNWQGYGYTF	TGCGCCAGCAGACCTAATTGGCAGGGATATGGCTACACCTTC
TRBJ1-2	TRBV2	-	-	CASRGGREYGYTF	TGTGCCAGCCGCGGGGGCAGGGAGTATGGCTACACCTTC
TRBJ2-1	TRBV18	-	TRBD2	CASSPYKREAGVVEQFF	TGTGCCAGCTCACCATATAAGCGGGAGGCCGGTGTTGTTGAGCAGTTCTTC